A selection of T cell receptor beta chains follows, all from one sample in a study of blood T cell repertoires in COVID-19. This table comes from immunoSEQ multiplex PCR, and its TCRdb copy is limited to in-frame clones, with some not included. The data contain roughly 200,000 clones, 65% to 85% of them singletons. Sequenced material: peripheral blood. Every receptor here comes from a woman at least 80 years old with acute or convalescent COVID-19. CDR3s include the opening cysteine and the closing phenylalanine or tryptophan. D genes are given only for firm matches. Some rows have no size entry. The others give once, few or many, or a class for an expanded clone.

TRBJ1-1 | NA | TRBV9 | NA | TGTGCCAGCAGCCCCCAGATCCTGAACACTGAAGCTTTCTTT | CASSPQILNTEAFF
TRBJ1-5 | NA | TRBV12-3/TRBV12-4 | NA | TGTGCCAGCAGTTTTTCCGAGGATCAGCCCCAGCATTTT | CASSFSEDQPQHF
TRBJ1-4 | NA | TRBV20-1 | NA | TGCAGTACAGGGTTTAATGAAAAACTGTTTTTT | CSTGFNEKLFF
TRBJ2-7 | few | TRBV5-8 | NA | TGTGCCAGGCTAGCTGCATTACGCTACGAGCAGTACTTC | CARLAALRYEQYF
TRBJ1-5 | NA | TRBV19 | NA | TGTGCCAGTTCCGGTAGCAATCAGCCCCAGCATTTT | CASSGSNQPQHF
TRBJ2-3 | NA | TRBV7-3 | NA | TGTGCCAGCAGCTTCGGAGTTAGCACAGATACGCAGTATTTT | CASSFGVSTDTQYF
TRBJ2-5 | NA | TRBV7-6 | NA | TGTGCCAGCAGCCGCGGGGGCAGAGTACAAGAGACCCAGTACTTC | CASSRGGRVQETQYF
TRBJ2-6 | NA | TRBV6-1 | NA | TGTGCCAGCAGTGAGGCGGGGAAGGCCAACGTCCTGACTTTC | CASSEAGKANVLTF
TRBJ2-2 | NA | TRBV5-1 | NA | TGCGCCAGCAGCTTGGTGGGCAGCTCAGGGGAGCTGTTTTTT | CASSLVGSSGELFF
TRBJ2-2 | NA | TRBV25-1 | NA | TGTGCCAGCAGGGACGCCTGGGGGGACCCCGGGGAGCTGTTTTTT | CASRDAWGDPGELFF
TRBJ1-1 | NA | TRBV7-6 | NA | TGTGCCAGCAGCCGAACCGGGAGTTTAGCTTTCTTT | CASSRTGSLAFF
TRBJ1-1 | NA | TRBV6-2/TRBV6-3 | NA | TGTGCCAGCAGCCGAACGGTTAGCGTTGGAGCTTTCTTT | CASSRTVSVGAFF
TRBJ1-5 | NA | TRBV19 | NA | TGTGCCAGGAACGGGGAGAGCAATCAGCCCCAGCATTTT | CARNGESNQPQHF
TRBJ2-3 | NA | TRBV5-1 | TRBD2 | TGCGCCAGCAGCTTGGAAGTGGGAGGGCAATATACGCAGTATTTT | CASSLEVGGQYTQYF
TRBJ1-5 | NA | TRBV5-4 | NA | TGTGCCAGCAGCTTGAAAGGCAGGCAGCCCCAGCATTTT | CASSLKGRQPQHF
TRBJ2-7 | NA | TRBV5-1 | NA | TGCGCCAGCAGCTCCTTTAGTGGGACTGAAGCCTACGAGCAGTACTTC | CASSSFSGTEAYEQYF
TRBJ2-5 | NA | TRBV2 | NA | TGTGCCAGCAGTCTGGTAGTCGCTGGTGAGACCCAGTACTTC | CASSLVVAGETQYF
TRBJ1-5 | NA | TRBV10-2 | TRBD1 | TGCGCCAGCAGTGAGTTGGGGGGACAGAATCAGCCCCAGCATTTT | CASSELGGQNQPQHF
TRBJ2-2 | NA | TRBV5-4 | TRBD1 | TGTGCCAGCAGACTCGACAGGGTGAACACCGGGGAGCTGTTTTTT | CASRLDRVNTGELFF
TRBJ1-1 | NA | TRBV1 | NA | TGCACCAGCAGCCAAGACACCCTGACAGGCGGGAACACTGAAGCTTTCTTT | CTSSQDTLTGGNTEAFF
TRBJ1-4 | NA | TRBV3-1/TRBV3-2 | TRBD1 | TGTGCCAGCAGCCAGGGGACGGGACAGGGGAGTCAAAAACTGTTTTTT | CASSQGTGQGSQKLFF
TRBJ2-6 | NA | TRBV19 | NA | TGTGCCAGTAGTGCTACAGGTATCTCTGGGGCCAACGTCCTGACTTTC | CASSATGISGANVLTF
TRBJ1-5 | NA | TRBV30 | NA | TGTGCCTGGACCCCTTGGGGAGGGGCCAGCAATCAGCCCCAGCATTTT | CAWTPWGGASNQPQHF
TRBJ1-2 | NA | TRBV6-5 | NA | TGTGCCAGCAACCGGGACAATAACTATGGCTACACCTTC | CASNRDNNYGYTF
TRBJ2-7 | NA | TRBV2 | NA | TGTGCCAGCGGACGTACGGGGGACGACTACGAGCAGTACTTC | CASGRTGDDYEQYF
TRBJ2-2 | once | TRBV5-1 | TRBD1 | TGCGCCAGCAGCTTGCGACAGGGGGAAGCCGGGGAGCTGTTTTTT | CASSLRQGEAGELFF
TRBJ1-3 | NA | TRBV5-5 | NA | TGTGCCAGCAGCATTTCCCCAGGGGACGGCACCATATATTTT | CASSISPGDGTIYF
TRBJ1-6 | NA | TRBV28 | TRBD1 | TGTGCCAGCAGCTCCGGGACAGTCAATTCACCCCTCCACTTT | CASSSGTVNSPLHF
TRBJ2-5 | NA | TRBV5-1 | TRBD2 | TGCGCCAGCAGCTTACAAAGGGGACTAATTAAAGAGACCCAGTACTTC | CASSLQRGLIKETQYF
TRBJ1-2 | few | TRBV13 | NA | TGTGCCAGCAGCTTGAGGGGGAATGGCTACACCTTC | CASSLRGNGYTF
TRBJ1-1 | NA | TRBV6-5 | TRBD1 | TGTGCCACAAAACAGGGGTACACTGAAGCTTTCTTT | CATKQGYTEAFF
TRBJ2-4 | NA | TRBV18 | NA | TGTGCCAGCTCACCTGGGGGGGCGGCCAAAAACATTCAGTACTTC | CASSPGGAAKNIQYF
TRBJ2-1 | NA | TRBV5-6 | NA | TGTGCCAGCAGCTGGGACTCCCCAGGGACTCAGCAGTTCTTC | CASSWDSPGTQQFF
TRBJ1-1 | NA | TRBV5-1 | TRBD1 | TGCGCCAGCAGCTGGAGTACAGGGGCGAACACTGAAGCTTTCTTT | CASSWSTGANTEAFF
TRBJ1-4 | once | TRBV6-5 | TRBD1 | TGTGCCAGTGGGGACAGTCCCGAAAAACTGTTTTTT | CASGDSPEKLFF
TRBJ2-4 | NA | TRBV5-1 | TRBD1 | TGCGCCAGCAGCATCGACAGGGGGACAGCCAAAAACATTCAGTACTTC | CASSIDRGTAKNIQYF
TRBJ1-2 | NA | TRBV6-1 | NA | TGTGCCAGCAGTGAAGGGACTTACTATGGCTACACCTTC | CASSEGTYYGYTF
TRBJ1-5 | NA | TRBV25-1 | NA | TGTGCCAGCAGTGAACAGGGAAAGGGTTATCAGCCCCAGCATTTT | CASSEQGKGYQPQHF
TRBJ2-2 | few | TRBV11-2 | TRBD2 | TGTGCCAGCAGCTTATCAATCAGTCGCGGGAGGGCCTACACCGGGGAGCTGTTTTTT | CASSLSISRGRAYTGELFF
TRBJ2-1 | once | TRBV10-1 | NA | TGCGCCAGCAGACCCACTCGGGGCGGGATCCATGAGCAGTTCTTC | CASRPTRGGIHEQFF
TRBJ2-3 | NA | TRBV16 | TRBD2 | TGTGCCAGCAGCCCCAAGAGCGGGGGCGCAGATACGCAGTATTTT | CASSPKSGGADTQYF
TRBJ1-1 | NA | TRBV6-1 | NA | TGTGCCAGCAGTGAAAGTGGGAGGCTTGAAGCTTTCTTT | CASSESGRLEAFF
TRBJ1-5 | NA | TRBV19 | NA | TGTGCCAGTAGGATCACCGGGGATCAGCCCCAGCATTTT | CASRITGDQPQHF
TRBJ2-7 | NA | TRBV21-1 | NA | TGTGCCAGCAGCCCGAAACAGCTCAGGGGATCCGACGAGCAGTACTTC | CASSPKQLRGSDEQYF
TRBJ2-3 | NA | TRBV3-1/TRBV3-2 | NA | TGTGCCAGCAGCCTAGGGGGCGGGGCTAGCACAGATACGCAGTATTTT | CASSLGGGASTDTQYF
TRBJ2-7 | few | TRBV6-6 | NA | TGTGCCAGCAGCCCCGAGGGGGGGATGAGCTCCTACGAGCAGTACTTC | CASSPEGGMSSYEQYF
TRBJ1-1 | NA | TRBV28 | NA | TGTGCCAGCAGTCTAACGACGGGGGGGGACACTGAAGCTTTCTTT | CASSLTTGGDTEAFF
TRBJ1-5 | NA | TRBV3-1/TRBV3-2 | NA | TGTGCCAGCAGCCAAGCCCCCGGTAGCAATCAGCCCCAGCATTTT | CASSQAPGSNQPQHF
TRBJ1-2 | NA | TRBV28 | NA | TGTGCCAGCAGTTTAGGTTCGGGAAATGGCTACACCTTC | CASSLGSGNGYTF
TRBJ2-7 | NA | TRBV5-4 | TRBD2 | TGTGCCAGCAGCTTTTGGAGCGGGAGGTACTCCTACGAGCAGTACTTC | CASSFWSGRYSYEQYF
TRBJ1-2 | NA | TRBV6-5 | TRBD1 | TGTGCCACCGCGTCGGCGGGACAGGACTATGGCTACACCTTC | CATASAGQDYGYTF
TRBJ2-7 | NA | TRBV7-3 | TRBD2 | TGTGCCAGCAGCTTTAGGCTAGCGGGAGTGGACGAGCAGTACTTC | CASSFRLAGVDEQYF
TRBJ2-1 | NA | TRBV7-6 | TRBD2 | TGTGCCAGCACCCTCACGTCCCCGGGACTAGTCTACAATGAGCAGTTCTTC | CASTLTSPGLVYNEQFF
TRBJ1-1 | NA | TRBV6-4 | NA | TGTGCCAGCACCCTGGAACAGGGCACTGAAGCTTTCTTT | CASTLEQGTEAFF
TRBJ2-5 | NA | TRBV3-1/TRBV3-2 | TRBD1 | TGTGCCAGCAGCCAAAACAGGGGAGTAGGAGAGACCCAGTACTTC | CASSQNRGVGETQYF
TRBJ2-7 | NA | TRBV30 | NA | TGTGCCTGGACCTTTCGAAGAGGTCCCACTCCCTCCTACGAGCAGTACTTC | CAWTFRRGPTPSYEQYF